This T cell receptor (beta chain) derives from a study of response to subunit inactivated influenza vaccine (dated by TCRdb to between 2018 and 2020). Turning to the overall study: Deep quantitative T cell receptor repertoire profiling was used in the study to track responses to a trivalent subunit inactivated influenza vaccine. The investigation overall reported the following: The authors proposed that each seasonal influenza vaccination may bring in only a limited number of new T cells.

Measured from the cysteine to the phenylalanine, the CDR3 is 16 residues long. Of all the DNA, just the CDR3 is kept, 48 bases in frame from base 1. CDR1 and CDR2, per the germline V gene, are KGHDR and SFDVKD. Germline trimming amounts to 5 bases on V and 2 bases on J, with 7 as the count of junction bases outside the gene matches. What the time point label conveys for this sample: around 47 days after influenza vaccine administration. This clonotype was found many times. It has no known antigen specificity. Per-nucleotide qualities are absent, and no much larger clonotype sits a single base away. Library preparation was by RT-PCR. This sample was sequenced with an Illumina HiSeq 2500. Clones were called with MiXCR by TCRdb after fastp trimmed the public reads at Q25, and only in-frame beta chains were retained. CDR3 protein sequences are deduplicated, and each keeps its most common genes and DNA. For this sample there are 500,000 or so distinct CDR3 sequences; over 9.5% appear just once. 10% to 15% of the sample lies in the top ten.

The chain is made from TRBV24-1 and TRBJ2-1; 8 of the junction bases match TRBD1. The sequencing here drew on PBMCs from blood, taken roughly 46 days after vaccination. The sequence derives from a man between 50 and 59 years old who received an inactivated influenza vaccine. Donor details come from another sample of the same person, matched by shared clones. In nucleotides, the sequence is TGTGCCACCAGTGTCACCGGGACAGGAACCTACAATGAGCAGTTCTTC. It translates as CATSVTGTGTYNEQFF.